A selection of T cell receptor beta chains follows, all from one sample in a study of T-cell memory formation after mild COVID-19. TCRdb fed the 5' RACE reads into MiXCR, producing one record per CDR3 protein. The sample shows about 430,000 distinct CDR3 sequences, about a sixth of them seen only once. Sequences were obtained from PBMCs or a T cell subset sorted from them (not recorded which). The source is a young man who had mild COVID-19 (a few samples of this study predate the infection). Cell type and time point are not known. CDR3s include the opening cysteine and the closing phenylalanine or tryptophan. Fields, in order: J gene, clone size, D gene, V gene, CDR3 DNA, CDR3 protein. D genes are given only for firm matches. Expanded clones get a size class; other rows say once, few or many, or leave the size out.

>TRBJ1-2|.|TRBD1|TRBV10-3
TGTGCCATCAGCTCCGACACAGGGGACGGCTACACCTTC
CAISSDTGDGYTF
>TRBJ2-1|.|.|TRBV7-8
TGTGCCAGCAGCTTAGGGGGGCTGGAGTACAATGAGCAGTTCTTC
CASSLGGLEYNEQFF
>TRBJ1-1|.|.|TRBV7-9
TGTGCCAGCAGGTTAACCGGGGAATACACTGAAGCTTTCTTT
CASRLTGEYTEAFF
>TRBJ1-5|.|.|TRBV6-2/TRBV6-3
TGTGCCAGCAGTTACGATGGGGGCTTGGGCAATCAGCCCCAGCATTTT
CASSYDGGLGNQPQHF
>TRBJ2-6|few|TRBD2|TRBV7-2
TGTGCCAGCAGCCGGGCCGCCGGGGGGACTGGGGCCAACGTCCTGACTTTC
CASSRAAGGTGANVLTF
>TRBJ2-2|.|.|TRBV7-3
TGTGCCAGCAGCTTAACGTTTGGGGTTAACACCGGGGAGCTGTTTTTT
CASSLTFGVNTGELFF
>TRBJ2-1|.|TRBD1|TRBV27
TGTGCCAGCAGTTTTGGGACAGCTCCCTACAATGAGCAGTTCTTC
CASSFGTAPYNEQFF
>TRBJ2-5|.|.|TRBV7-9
TGTGCCAGAAGCTTAGTGGGTGGGGAACAAGAGACCCAGTACTTC
CARSLVGGEQETQYF
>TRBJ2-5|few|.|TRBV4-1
TGCGCCAGCAGCCAAGTAAGCGACAGGGAGACCCAGTACTTC
CASSQVSDRETQYF
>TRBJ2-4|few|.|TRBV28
TGTGCCAGCAGTTTACCCGAAGGGACAAACATTCAGTACTTC
CASSLPEGTNIQYF
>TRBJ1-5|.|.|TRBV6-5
TGTGCCAGCAGCTTCGACAGGAATAGCAATCAGCCCCAGCATTTT
CASSFDRNSNQPQHF
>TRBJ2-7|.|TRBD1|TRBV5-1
TGCGCCAGCAGCACTGGGACAGCGTCCTCCTACGAGCAGTACTTC
CASSTGTASSYEQYF
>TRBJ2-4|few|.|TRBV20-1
TGCAGTGCTAGAGATCTCAATGGCTCCAAAAACATTCAGTACTTC
CSARDLNGSKNIQYF
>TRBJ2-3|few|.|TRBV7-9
TGTGCCAGCAGCTTACAGGGGTTCACCACAGATACGCAGTATTTT
CASSLQGFTTDTQYF
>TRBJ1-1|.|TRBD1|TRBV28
TGTGCCAGCAGTTTCCGGGACAGGGGGTCGAACACTGAAGCTTTCTTT
CASSFRDRGSNTEAFF
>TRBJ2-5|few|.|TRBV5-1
TGCGCCAGCAGCTTGGCCCCGAATAAAGAGACCCAGTACTTC
CASSLAPNKETQYF
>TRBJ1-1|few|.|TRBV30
TGTGCCTGGAGAGGAGGGGTCGGCACTGAAGCTTTCTTT
CAWRGGVGTEAFF
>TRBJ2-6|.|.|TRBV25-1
TGTGCCAGCAGTGAACGGGGCCCGCGGGGGGCCAACGTCCTGACTTTC
CASSERGPRGANVLTF
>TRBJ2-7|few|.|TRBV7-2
TGTGCCAGCAGCGCCAACGGGTACGAGCAGTACTTC
CASSANGYEQYF
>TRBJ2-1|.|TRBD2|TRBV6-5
TGTGCCACCAAAGGGAGCGGGGGGGCCTACAATGAGCAGTTCTTC
CATKGSGGAYNEQFF
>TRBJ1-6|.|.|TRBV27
TGTGCCAGCAGTTCCCAGGGTCCCCTCCACTTT
CASSSQGPLHF
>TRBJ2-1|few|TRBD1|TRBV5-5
TGTGCCAGCAGCTTGAGACAGGGATACAATGAGCAGTTCTTC
CASSLRQGYNEQFF
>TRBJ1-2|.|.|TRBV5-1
TGCGCCAGCAGCTTGCTGACCGCATCTAACTATGGCTACACCTTC
CASSLLTASNYGYTF
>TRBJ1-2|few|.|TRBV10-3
TGTGCCATCCGAAGGGGCTACACCTTC
CAIRRGYTF
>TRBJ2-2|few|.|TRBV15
TGTGCCACCAGCAGATCTAGCGATAGCACCGGGGAGCTGTTTTTT
CATSRSSDSTGELFF
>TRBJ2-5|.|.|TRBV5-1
TGCGCCAGCGGGGAAGAGACCCAGTACTTC
CASGEETQYF
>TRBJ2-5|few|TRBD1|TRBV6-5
TGTGCCAGCAGTCCCGACAGGGTTAGGCAAGAGACCCAGTACTTC
CASSPDRVRQETQYF
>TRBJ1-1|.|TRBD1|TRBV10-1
TGCGCCAGCAGTGAGCGACAGGGGGCCGTCGGAGGCACTGAAGCTTTCTTT
CASSERQGAVGGTEAFF
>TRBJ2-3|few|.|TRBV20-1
TGCAGTGCTAGTTTACCCGCCGCTCCCACAGATACGCAGTATTTT
CSASLPAAPTDTQYF
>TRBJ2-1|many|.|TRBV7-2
TGTGCCAGCAGCTTTGGGGGTGGCAATGAGCAGTTCTTC
CASSFGGGNEQFF
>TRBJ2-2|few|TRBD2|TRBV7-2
TGTGCCAGCAACCGGATGCCTAGCGGGGGTTACGCCGGGGAGCTGTTTTTT
CASNRMPSGGYAGELFF
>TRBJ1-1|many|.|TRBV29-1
TGCAGCGTAGCCGCGGGGTGGGGGATGAACACTGAAGCTTTCTTT
CSVAAGWGMNTEAFF
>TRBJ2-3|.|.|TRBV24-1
TGTGCCACCAGTGATTTCCATTCCGGGGATGGTGGCACAGATACGCAGTATTTT
CATSDFHSGDGGTDTQYF
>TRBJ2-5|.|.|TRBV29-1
TGCAGCGTTGAAGACCGATGGACCCAGTACTTC
CSVEDRWTQYF
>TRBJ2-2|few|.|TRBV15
TGTGCCACCAGCAGACCTCCGACAGGCCCGAGGACCGGGGAGCTGTTTTTT
CATSRPPTGPRTGELFF
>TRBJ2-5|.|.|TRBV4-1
TGCGCCAGCAGCCTAGTGGGACGGACCGCTGGCGGCGAGACCCAGTACTTC
CASSLVGRTAGGETQYF
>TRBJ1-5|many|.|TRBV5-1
TGTGCCAGCAGCTTAGCGGGAAGCAATCAGCCCCAGCATTTT
CASSLAGSNQPQHF
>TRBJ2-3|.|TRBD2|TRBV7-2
TGTGCCAGCAGCTTAGCGCCAGCGGGGGTCTACACAGATACGCAGTATTTT
CASSLAPAGVYTDTQYF
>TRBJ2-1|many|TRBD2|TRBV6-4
TGTGCCAGCAGTGAGACTAGCGGGGGGTACGATGAGCAGTTCTTC
CASSETSGGYDEQFF
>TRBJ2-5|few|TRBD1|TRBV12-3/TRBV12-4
TGTGCCAGCAGTTTCAATAGGGGGCGAGAGACCCAGTACTTC
CASSFNRGRETQYF
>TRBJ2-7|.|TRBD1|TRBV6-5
TGTGCCAGCAGTTACTCGTACGTGGGACAGAGTACCTACGAGCAGTACTTC
CASSYSYVGQSTYEQYF
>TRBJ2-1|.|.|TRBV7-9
TGTGCCAGCAGCTTCGTCGACAGCTCTTGGGAGCAGTTCTTC
CASSFVDSSWEQFF
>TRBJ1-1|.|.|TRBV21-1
TGTGCCAGCAGCGGACAGGGGGGAGACACTGAAGCTTTCTTT
CASSGQGGDTEAFF
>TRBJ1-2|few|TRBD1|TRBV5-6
TGTGCCAGCAGCCCCCCCCTTACAGGGGGCTACTATGGCTACACCTTC
CASSPPLTGGYYGYTF
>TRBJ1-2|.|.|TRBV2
TGTGCCAGCAGGTGGGGGGCCAGTGGCTACACCTTC
CASRWGASGYTF
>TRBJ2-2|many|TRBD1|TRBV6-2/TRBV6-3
TGTGCCAGCAGGACAGGGGACACCGGGGAGCTGTTTTTT
CASRTGDTGELFF
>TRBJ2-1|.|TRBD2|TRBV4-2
TGTGCCAGCAGCGCTAGCGGGGGGGGGAATGAGCAGTTCTTC
CASSASGGGNEQFF
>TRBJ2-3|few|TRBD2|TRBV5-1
TGCGCCAGCAGCCACGGACTAGCGGCCACAGATACGCAGTATTTT
CASSHGLAATDTQYF
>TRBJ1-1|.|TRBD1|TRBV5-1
TGCGCCAGCAGCGGGGAACAGGGGTGGCGGACTGAAGCTTTCTTT
CASSGEQGWRTEAFF
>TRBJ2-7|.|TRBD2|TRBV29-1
TGCAGCGTTGAAGAGAGAGCGGGGGGGCTTGAGCAGTACTTC
CSVEERAGGLEQYF
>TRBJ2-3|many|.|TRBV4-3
TGCGCCAGCAGCCCGTCTTGGGGAAACACAGATACGCAGTATTTT
CASSPSWGNTDTQYF
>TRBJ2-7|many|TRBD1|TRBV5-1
TGCGCCAGCAGCCCGGAAGGGACAGGGACCCACGAGCAGTACTTC
CASSPEGTGTHEQYF